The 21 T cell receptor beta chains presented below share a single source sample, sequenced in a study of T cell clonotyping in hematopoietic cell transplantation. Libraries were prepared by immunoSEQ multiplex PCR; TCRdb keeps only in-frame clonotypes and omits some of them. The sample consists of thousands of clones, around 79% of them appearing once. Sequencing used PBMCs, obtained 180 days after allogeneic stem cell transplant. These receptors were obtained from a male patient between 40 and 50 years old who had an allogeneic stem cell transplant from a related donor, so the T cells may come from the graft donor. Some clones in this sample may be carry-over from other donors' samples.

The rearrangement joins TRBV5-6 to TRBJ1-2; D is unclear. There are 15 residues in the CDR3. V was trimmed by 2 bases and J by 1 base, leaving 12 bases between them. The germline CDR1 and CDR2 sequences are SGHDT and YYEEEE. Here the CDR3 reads CASSFIGLYNYGYTF. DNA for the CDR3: TGTGCCAGCAGCTTCATTGGGCTCTATAACTATGGCTACACCTTC.

CDR3 sequence reads: CASSFSGGGDTQYF. CDR3 nucleotide sequence: TGCGCCAGCAGCTTTAGCGGGGGGGGAGATACGCAGTATTTT. The gene calls are TRBV5-1 and TRBJ2-3; 11 bases are a match to TRBD2. Germline lookup yields CDR1 SGHRS and CDR2 YFSETQ. The CDR3 runs to 14 residues. The ends lost 2 bases at V and 5 bases at J; junction bases unmatched: 1.

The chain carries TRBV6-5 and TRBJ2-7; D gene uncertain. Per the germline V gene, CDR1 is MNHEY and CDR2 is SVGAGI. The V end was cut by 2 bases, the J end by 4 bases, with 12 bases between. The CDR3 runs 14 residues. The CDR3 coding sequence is TGTGCCAGCAGTTACAATCGACGGAATTACGAGCAGTACTTC. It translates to CASSYNRRNYEQYF.

CDR3 in amino acids: CASSKVGGQGNTEAFF. The CDR3 DNA reads as TGTGCCAGCAGCAAAGTTGGGGGACAGGGAAACACTGAAGCTTTCTTT. The chain is built from TRBV21-1 and TRBJ1-1; TRBD1 was called by the table and not checked on the DNA. TRBV21-1 is deemed a pseudogene. The CDR3 totals 16 residues.

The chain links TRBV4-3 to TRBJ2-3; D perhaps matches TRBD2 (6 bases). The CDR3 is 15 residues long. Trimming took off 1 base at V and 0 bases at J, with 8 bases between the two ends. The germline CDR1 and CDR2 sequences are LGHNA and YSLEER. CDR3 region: CASSQVGGSTDTQYF. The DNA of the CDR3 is TGCGCCAGCAGCCAAGTGGGGGGAAGCACAGATACGCAGTATTTT.

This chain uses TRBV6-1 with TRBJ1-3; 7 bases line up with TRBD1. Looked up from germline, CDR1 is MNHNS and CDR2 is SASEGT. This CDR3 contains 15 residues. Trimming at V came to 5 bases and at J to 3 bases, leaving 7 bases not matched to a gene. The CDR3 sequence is CASSMTGTFGNTIYF. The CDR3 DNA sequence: TGTGCCAGCAGTATGACAGGGACTTTTGGAAACACCATATATTTT.

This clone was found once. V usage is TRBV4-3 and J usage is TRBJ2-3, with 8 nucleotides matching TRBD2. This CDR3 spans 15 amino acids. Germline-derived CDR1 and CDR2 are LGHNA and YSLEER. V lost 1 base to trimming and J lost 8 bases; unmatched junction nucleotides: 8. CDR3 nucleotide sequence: TGCGCCAGCAGCCAAGTTCCGGGGGGGCTTGGTACGCAGTATTTT. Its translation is CASSQVPGGLGTQYF.

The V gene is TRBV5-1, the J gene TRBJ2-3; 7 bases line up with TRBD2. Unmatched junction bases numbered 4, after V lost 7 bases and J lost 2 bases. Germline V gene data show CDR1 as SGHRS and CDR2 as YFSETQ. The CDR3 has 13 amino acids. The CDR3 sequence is CASSGGITDTQYF. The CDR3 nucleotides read TGCGCCAGCTCCGGGGGGATCACAGATACGCAGTATTTT.

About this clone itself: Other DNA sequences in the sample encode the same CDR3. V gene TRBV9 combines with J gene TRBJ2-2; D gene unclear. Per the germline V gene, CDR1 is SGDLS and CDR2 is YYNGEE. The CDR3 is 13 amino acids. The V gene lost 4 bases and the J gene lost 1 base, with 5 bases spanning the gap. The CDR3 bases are TGTGCCAGCAGCCCCTTGAACACCGGGGAGCTGTTTTTT. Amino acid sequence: CASSPLNTGELFF.

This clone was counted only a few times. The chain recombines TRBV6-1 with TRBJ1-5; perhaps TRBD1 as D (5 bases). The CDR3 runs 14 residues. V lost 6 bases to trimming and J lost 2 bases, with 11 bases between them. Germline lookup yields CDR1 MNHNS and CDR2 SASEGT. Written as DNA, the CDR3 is TGTGCCAGCAGAGGGGCACCTGGCAATCAGCCCCAGCATTTT. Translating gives CASRGAPGNQPQHF.

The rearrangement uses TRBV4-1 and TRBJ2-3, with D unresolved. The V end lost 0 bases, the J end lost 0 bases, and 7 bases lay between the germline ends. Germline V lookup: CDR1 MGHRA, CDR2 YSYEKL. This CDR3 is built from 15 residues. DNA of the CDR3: TGCGCCAGCAGCCAAGATGGGCAGAGCACAGATACGCAGTATTTT. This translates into CASSQDGQSTDTQYF.

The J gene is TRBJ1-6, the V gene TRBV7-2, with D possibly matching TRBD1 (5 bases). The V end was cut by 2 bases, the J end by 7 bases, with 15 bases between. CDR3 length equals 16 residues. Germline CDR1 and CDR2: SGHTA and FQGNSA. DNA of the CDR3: TGTGCCAGCAGCTTATTCATAGGGACTGAAAATTCACCCCTCCACTTT. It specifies CASSLFIGTENSPLHF.

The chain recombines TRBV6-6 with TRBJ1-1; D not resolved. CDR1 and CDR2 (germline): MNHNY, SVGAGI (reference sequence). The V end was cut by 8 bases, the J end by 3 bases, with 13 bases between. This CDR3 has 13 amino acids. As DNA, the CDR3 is TGTGCCAGCTGGGTGGCTTTGGACACTGAAGCTTTCTTT. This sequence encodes CASWVALDTEAFF.

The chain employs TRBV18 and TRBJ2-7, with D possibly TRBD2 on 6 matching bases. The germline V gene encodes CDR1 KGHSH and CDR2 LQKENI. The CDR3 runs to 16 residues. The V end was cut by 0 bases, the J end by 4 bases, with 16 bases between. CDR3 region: CASSPPQFAGRYEQYF. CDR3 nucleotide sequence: TGTGCCAGCTCACCACCTCAATTCGCAGGGAGGTACGAGCAGTACTTC.

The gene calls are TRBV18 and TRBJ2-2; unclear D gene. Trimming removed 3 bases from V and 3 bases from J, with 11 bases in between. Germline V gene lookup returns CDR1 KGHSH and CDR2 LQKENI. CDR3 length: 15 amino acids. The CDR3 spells CASSPRTDYTGELFF. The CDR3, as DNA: TGTGCCAGCTCACCCCGGACGGATTACACCGGGGAGCTGTTTTTT.

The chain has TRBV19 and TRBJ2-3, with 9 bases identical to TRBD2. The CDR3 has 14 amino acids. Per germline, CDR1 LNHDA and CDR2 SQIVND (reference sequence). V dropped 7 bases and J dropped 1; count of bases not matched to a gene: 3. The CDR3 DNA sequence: TGTGCCAGTAAGCGGACTAGCGGCACAGATACGCAGTATTTT. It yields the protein CASKRTSGTDTQYF.

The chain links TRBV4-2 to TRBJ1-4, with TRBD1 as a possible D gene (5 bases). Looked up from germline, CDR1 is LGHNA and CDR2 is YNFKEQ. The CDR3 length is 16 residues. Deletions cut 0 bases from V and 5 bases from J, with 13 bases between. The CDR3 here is CASSQDLQGPNEKLFF. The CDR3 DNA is TGTGCCAGCAGCCAAGATTTGCAGGGACCGAATGAAAAACTGTTTTTT.

CDR3 coding DNA: TGTGCCAGCAGCTTATTTGGGGGATTTTTGGTGAACACTGAAGCTTTCTTT. Amino acid sequence: CASSLFGGFLVNTEAFF. V usage is TRBV7-6 and J usage is TRBJ1-1, with D possibly matching TRBD1 (5 bases). In germline, CDR1 is SGHVS, CDR2 FNYEAQ. The CDR3 covers 17 residues. Trimming left V 2 bases short and J 0 bases short, with 16 bases between.

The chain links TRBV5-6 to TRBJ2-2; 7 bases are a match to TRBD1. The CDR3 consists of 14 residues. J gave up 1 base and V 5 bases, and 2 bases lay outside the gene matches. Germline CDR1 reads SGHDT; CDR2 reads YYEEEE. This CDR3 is CASRWTGNTGELFF. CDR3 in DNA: TGTGCCAGCAGGTGGACAGGGAACACCGGGGAGCTGTTTTTT.

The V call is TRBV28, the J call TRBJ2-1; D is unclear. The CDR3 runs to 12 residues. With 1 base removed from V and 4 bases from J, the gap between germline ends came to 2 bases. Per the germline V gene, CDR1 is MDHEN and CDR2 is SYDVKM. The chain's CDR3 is CASSLSYNEQFF. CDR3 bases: TGTGCCAGCAGTTTATCGTACAATGAGCAGTTCTTC.

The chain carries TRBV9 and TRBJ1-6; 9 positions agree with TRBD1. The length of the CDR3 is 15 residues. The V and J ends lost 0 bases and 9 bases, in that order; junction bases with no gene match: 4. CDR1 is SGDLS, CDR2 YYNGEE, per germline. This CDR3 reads CASSVVGTGTSPLHF. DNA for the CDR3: TGTGCCAGCAGCGTAGTAGGGACAGGGACTTCACCCCTCCACTTT. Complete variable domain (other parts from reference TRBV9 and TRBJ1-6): DSGVTQTPKHLITATGQRVTLRCSPRSGDLSVYWYQQSLDQGLQFLIQYYNGEERAKGNILERFSAQQFPDLHSELNLSSLELGDSALYFCASSVVGTGTSPLHFGNGTRLTVT.